This T cell receptor (beta chain) comes out of a study of blood T cell repertoires in COVID-19. Assay: immunoSEQ multiplex PCR; the TCRdb copy retains only in-frame clones and omits some. The sample holds roughly 250,000 clones, about nine tenths seen once. This CDR3 spans 15 amino acids. V lost 8 bases and J lost 3; bases outside the gene matches: 8. Germline loops: CDR1 LNHNV, CDR2 YYDKDF (reference sequence). The TCR was taken from a man aged 45-65 years who had been exposed to COVID-19. V gene TRBV15 combines with J gene TRBJ2-1, with TRBD1 matching 9 bases. The sequenced sample was PBMCs or T cells enriched from blood (not recorded which). CDR3 in amino acids: CATAAGTGNYNEQFF. The DNA for the CDR3 is TGTGCCACCGCGGCCGGGACAGGGAACTACAATGAGCAGTTCTTC.